Sequencing of this TCR beta chain was carried out in a study of blood T cell repertoires in COVID-19. Across the whole study: COVID-19 samples, acute and convalescent, were from the United States, Italy and Spain. T cells, B-cell-depleted T cells, or PBMCs supplied cDNA or gDNA.

The CDR3 is 15 amino acids. Germline V gene lookup returns CDR1 SGHTA and CDR2 FQGNSA. V was pared by 0 bases and J by 7 bases, with 2 bases of the junction left unmatched. Produced via immunoSEQ multiplex PCR; TCRdb's table is partial and in-frame only. Among fewer than 350,000 clones, roughly 88% were seen once, and the ten largest hold almost 9.5%. The chain employs TRBV7-2 and TRBJ2-1; 11 bases map to TRBD1. Sequencing was done on a sample of peripheral blood. The TCR was taken from a man younger than 30 with active or convalescent COVID-19. CDR3 sequence: CASSLAWDRGNEQFF. CDR3 coding DNA: TGTGCCAGCAGCTTAGCCTGGGACAGGGGGAATGAGCAGTTCTTC. Using reference TRBV7-2 and TRBJ2-1 for the parts outside the CDR3, the full variable domain is GAGVSQSPSNKVTEKGKDVELRCDPISGHTALYWYRQSLGQGLEFLIYFQGNSAPDKSGLPSDRFSAERTGGSVSTLTIQRTQQEDSAVYLCASSLAWDRGNEQFFGPGTRLTVL.